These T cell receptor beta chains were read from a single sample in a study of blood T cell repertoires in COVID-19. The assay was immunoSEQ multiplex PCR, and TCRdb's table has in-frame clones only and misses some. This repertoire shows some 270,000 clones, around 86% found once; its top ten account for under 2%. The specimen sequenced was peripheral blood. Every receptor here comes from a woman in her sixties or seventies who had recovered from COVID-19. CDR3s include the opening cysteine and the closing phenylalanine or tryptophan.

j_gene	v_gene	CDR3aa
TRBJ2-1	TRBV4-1	CASSQVSSFDNEQFF
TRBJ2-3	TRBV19	CASRSGGDTQYF
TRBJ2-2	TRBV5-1	CASSLDGSGGELFF
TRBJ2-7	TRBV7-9	CASSLTGTEKREQYF
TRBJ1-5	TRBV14	CASSPRAKNSNQPQHF
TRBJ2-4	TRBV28	CASSLGFSGDAAKNIQYF
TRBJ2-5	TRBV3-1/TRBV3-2	CAGSQGETQYF
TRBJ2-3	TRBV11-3	CASSLGGPADTQYF
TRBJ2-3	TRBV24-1	CATPPRGTVGPDTQYF
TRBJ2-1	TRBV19	CASMPYKGQPSSYNEQFF
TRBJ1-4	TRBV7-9	CASSRGRENEKLFF
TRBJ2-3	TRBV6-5	CALAPGGSPDTQYF
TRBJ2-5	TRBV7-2	CASSLWTSGQETQYF
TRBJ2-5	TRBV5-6	CASSLDVRWETQYF
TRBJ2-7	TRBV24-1	CATSGGTGDLYEQYF
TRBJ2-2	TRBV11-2	CASSFDRNTGELFF
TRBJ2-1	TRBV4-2	CASSQPGLAGGLSVF
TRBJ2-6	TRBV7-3	CASSLTSGGGGTGANVLTF
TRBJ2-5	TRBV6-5	CASILGQGAGTQYF
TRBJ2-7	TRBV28	CASRFPGQGAYEQYF
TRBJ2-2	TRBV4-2	CASSQETTASVTGELFF
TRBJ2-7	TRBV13	CASSSGQGVYEQYF
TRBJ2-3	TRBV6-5	CASSYRQGTDTQYF
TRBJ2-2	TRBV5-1	CASSRGQLDTGELFF
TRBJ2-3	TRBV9	CASSVDGADPAQYF
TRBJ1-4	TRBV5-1	CASSLDQRGKLFF
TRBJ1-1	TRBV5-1	CASSARTGMNTEAFF
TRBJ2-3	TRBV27	CASSFLTLTDTQYF
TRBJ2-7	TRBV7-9	CASSGTPPGEQYF
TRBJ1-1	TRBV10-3	CAISEVRGSTTEAFF